This T cell receptor (beta chain) was observed in a study of cytomegalovirus exposure and HLA in healthy donors. As regards this clone: Its target is not known.

PCR primers comprised 60 Vbeta and 13 Jbeta primers. Clones were sequenced by immunoSEQ multiplex PCR, and TCRdb holds only the in-frame ones, with some missing. The data show 150,000 to 200,000 clones, about four fifths seen once. Study-wide results and caveats: When a later analysis was performed, an Asian-associated ancestry cluster reportedly had fewer N-insertions than the roughly 640-donor mean. A later examination showed that TCR association rates differed by HLA locus, with DRB1 most and HLA-C fewest.

V dropped 0 bases and J dropped 1 base, with 15 bases sitting between them. Germline CDR1 and CDR2: ENHRY and SYGVKD. This CDR3 spans 17 amino acids. This receptor was obtained from a girl aged 5 to 17 in good health and CMV-seropositive. The gene calls are TRBV10-3 and TRBJ2-5; unclear D gene. Sequencing was performed on PBMCs. The CDR3 DNA follows: TGTGCCATCAGTGAGTCGAGTTTGAGCGAGATCCAAGAGACCCAGTACTTC. It is translated as CAISESSLSEIQETQYF.